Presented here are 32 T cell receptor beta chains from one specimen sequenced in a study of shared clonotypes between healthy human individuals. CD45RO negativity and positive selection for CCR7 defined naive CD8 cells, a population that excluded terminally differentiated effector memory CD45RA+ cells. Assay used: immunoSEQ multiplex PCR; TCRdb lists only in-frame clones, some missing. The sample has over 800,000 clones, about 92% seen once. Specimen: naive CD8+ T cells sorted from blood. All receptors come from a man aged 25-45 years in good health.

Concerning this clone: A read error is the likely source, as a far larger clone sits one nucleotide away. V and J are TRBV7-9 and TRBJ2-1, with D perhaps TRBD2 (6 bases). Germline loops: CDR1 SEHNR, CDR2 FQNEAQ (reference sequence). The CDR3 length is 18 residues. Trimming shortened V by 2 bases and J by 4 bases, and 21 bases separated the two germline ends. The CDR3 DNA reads TGTGCCAGCAGCTTATCCACTCTGGCGGGATGGTCGTACAATGAGCAGTTCTTC. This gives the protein CASSLSTLAGWSYNEQFF.

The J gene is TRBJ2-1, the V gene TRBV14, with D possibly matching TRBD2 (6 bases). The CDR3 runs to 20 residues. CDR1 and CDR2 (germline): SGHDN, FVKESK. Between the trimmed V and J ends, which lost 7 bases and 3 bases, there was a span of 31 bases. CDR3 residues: CASTATLVGGTSFLYNEQFF. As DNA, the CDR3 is TGTGCCAGCACCGCTACTCTAGTCGGGGGTACTAGCTTTCTCTACAATGAGCAGTTCTTC.

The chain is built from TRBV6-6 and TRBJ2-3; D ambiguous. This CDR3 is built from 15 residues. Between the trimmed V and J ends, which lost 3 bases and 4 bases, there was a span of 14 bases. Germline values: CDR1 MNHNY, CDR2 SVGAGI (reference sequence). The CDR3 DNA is TGTGCCAGCAGTTATTCCCTTTCCACAGCAGATACGCAGTATTTT. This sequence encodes CASSYSLSTADTQYF.

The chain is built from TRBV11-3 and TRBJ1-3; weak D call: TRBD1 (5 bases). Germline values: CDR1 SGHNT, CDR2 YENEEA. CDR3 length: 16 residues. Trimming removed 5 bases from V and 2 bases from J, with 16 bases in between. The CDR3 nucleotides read TGTGCCAGCAGCAGACCAGGGAGTAGAGCTGGAAACACCATATATTTT. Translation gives CASSRPGSRAGNTIYF. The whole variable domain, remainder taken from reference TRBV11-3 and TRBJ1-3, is EAGVVQSPRYKIIEKKQPVAFWCNPISGHNTLYWYLQNLGQGPELLIRYENEEAVDDSQLPKDRFSAERLKGVDSTLKIQPAELGDSAVYLCASSRPGSRAGNTIYFGEGSWLTVV.

CDR3 residues: CASSRLQGASTEAFF. The CDR3 DNA sequence: TGTGCCAGCAGTCGCTTACAGGGGGCGAGCACTGAAGCTTTCTTT. This sequence joins TRBV27 and TRBJ1-1, with TRBD1 matching 9 bases. Unmatched junction bases numbered 8, after V lost 5 bases and J lost 4 bases. The CDR3 has 15 amino acids. Germline V gene sequence: CDR1 MNHEY, CDR2 SMNVEV (reference sequence).

CDR3 in DNA: TGTGCCAGCAGCTTAGAGGCTGGGGCGGGAGGCTCCTACAATGAGCAGTTCTTC. Protein: CASSLEAGAGGSYNEQFF. The chain carries TRBV7-6 and TRBJ2-1; 8 bases line up with TRBD2. This CDR3 is built from 18 residues. The V gene end was trimmed by 1 base and the J gene end by 0 bases; junction bases not matched to a gene: 8. Germline CDR1 and CDR2: SGHVS and FNYEAQ.

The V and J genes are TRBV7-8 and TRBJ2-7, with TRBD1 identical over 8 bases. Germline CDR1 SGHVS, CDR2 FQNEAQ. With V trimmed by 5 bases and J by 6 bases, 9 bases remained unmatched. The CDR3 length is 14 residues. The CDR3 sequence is CASSLRGQAVEQYF. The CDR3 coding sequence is TGTGCCAGCAGCCTCCGGGGACAGGCCGTCGAGCAGTACTTC.

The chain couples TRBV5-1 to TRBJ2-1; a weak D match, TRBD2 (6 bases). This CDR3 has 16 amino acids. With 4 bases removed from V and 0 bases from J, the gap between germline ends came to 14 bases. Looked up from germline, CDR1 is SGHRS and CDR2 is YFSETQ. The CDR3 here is CASSMRDVSSYNEQFF. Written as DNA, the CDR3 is TGCGCCAGCAGCATGCGGGACGTAAGCTCCTACAATGAGCAGTTCTTC.

This CDR3 reads CASSPFLYEQYF. The CDR3 DNA reads TGTGCCAGCAGCCCCTTCCTCTACGAGCAGTACTTC. This chain connects TRBV7-9 to TRBJ2-7; D is unresolved. The CDR3 length is 12 residues. CDR1 and CDR2 from the germline V gene are SEHNR and FQNEAQ (reference sequence). Trimming shortened V by 5 bases and J by 3 bases, and 8 bases separated the two germline ends.

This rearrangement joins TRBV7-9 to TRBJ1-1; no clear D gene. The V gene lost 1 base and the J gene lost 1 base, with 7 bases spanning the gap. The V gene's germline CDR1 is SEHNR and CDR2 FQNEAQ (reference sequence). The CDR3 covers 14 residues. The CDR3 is CASSLVRTNTEAFF. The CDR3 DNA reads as TGTGCCAGCAGCTTAGTCCGAACGAACACTGAAGCTTTCTTT.

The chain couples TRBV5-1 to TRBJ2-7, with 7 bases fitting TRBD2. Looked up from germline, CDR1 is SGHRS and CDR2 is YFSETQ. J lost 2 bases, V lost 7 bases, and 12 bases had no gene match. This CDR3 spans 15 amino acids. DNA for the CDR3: TGCGCCAGCGGCGCAGGCCGGGGAGGGCCCTACGAGCAGTACTTC. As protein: CASGAGRGGPYEQYF.

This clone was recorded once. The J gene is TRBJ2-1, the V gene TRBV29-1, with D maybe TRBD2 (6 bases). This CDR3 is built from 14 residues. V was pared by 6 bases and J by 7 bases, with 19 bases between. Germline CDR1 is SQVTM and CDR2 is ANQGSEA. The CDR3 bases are TGCAGCGTAATCGGGAGTACCATTTCGAATGAGCAGTTCTTC. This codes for CSVIGSTISNEQFF.

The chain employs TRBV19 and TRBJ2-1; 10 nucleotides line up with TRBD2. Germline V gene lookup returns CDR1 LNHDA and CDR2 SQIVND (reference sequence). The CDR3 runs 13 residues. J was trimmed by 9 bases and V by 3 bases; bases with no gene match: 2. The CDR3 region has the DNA TGTGCCAGTAGTATTCTAGCGGGAGTTGAGCAGTTCTTC. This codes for CASSILAGVEQFF.

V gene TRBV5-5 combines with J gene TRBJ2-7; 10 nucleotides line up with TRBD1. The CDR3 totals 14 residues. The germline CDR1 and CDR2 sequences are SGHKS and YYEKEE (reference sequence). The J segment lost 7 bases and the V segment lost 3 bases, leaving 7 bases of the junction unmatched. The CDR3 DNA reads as TGTGCCAGCAGCTCCGGGACAGGGGCGCGGGAGCAGTACTTC. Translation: CASSSGTGAREQYF.

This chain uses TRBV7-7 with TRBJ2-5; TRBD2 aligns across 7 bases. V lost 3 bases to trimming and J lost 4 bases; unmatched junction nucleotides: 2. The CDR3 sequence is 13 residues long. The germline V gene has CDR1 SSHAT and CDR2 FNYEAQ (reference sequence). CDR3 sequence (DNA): TGTGCCAGCAGCTTCTCGGGGGGAGAGACCCAGTACTTC. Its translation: CASSFSGGETQYF.

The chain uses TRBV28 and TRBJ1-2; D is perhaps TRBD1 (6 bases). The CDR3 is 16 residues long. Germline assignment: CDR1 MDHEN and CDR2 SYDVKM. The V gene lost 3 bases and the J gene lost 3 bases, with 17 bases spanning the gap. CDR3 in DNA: TGTGCCAGCAGTTTGGTCGAAGGGACATATTACTATGGCTACACCTTC. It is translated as CASSLVEGTYYYGYTF.

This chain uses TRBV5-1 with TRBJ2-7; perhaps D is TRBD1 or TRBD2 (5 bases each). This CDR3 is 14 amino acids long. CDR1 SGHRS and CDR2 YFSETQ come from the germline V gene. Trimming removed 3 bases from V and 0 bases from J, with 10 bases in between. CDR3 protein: CASSSGPASYEQYF. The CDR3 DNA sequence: TGCGCCAGCAGCTCGGGGCCGGCCTCCTACGAGCAGTACTTC.

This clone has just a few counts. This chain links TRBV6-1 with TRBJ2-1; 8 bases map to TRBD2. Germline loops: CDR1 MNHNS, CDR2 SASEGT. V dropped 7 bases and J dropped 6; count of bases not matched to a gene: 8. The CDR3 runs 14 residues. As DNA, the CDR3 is TGTGCCAGCATTACCAGCGGGAGACCCAATGAGCAGTTCTTC. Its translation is CASITSGRPNEQFF.

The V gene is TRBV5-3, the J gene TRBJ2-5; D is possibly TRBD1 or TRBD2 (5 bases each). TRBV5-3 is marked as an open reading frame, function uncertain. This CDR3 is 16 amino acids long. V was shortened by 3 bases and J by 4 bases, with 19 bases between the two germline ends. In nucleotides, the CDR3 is TGTGCCAGAAGCTCTAAGACGGGACCCGAAACAGAGACCCAGTACTTC. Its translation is CARSSKTGPETETQYF.

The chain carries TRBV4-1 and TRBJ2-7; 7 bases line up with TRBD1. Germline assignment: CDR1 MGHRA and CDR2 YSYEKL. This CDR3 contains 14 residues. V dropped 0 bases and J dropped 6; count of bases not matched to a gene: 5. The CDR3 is CASSQDPRTGEQYF. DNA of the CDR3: TGCGCCAGCAGCCAAGATCCGCGGACAGGCGAGCAGTACTTC.

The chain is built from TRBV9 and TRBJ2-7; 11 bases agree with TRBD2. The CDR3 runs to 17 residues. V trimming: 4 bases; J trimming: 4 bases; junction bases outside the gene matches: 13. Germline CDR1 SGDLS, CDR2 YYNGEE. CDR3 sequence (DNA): TGTGCCAGCAGCTCCAACCCGGGACTAGCGGAACCTTACGAGCAGTACTTC. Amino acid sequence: CASSSNPGLAEPYEQYF. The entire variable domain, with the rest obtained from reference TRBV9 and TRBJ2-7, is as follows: DSGVTQTPKHLITATGQRVTLRCSPRSGDLSVYWYQQSLDQGLQFLIQYYNGEERAKGNILERFSAQQFPDLHSELNLSSLELGDSALYFCASSSNPGLAEPYEQYFGPGTRLTVT.

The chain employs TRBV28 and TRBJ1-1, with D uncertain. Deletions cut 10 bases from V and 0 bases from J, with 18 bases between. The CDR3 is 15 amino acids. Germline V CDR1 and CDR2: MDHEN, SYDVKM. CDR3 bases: TGTGCCACCCTTGAAAGTAAGACCATGAACACTGAAGCTTTCTTT. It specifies CATLESKTMNTEAFF. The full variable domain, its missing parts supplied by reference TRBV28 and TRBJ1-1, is DVKVTQSSRYLVKRTGEKVFLECVQDMDHENMFWYRQDPGLGLRLIYFSYDVKMKEKGDIPEGYSVSREKKERFSLILESASTNQTSMYLCATLESKTMNTEAFFGQGTRLTVV.

The CDR3, as DNA: TGTGCCAGCAGCTTAGTCAGGGGCGACGAGCAGTACTTC. Its protein is CASSLVRGDEQYF. The V and J genes are TRBV7-9 and TRBJ2-7; possibly TRBD1 for D (6 bases). From germline, CDR1 is SEHNR and CDR2 FQNEAQ (reference sequence). Trimming removed 1 base from V and 5 bases from J, with 9 bases in between. The CDR3 covers 13 residues.

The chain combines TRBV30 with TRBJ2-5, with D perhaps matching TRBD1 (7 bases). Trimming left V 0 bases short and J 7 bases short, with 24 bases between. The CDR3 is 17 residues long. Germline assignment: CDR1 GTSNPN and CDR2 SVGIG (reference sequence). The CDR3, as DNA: TGTGCCTGGAGTGTAAGGGTGGAGGGGGCCGCAGAGGGGACCCAGTACTTC. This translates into CAWSVRVEGAAEGTQYF. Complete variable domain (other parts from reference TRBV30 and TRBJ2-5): SQTIHQWPATLVQPVGSPLSLECTVEGTSNPNLYWYRQAAGRGLQLLFYSVGIGQISSEVPQNLSASRPQDRQFILSSKKLLLSDSGFYLCAWSVRVEGAAEGTQYFGPGTRLLVL.

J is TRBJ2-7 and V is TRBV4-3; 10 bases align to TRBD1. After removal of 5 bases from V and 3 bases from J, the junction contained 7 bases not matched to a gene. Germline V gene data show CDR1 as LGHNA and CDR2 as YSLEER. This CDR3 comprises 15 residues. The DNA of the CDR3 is TGCGCCAGCAGCGATGAGGGACAGGGGATCTACGAGCAGTACTTC. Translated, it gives CASSDEGQGIYEQYF.

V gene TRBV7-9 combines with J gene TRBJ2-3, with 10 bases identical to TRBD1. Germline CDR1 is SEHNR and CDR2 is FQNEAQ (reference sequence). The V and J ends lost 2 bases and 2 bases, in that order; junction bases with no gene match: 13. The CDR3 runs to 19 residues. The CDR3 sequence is CASSLPPGGTGAHTDTQYF. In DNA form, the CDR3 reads TGTGCCAGCAGCTTACCCCCGGGGGGGACAGGGGCCCACACAGATACGCAGTATTTT.

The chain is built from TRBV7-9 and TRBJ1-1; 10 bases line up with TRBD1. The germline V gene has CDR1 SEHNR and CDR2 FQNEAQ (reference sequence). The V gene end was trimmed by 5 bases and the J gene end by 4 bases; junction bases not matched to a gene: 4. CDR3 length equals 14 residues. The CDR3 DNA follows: TGTGCCAGCAGCATCCGGGACAGGGGCACTGAAGCTTTCTTT. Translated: CASSIRDRGTEAFF.

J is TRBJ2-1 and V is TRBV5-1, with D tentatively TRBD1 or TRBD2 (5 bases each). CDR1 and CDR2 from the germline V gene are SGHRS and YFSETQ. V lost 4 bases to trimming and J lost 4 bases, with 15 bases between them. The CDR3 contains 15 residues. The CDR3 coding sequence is TGCGCCAGCAGCGCCAACCCAGGGACGTACAATGAGCAGTTCTTC. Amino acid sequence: CASSANPGTYNEQFF.

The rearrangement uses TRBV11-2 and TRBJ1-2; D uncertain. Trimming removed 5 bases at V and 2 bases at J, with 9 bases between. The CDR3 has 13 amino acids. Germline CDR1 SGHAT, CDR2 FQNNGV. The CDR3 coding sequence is TGTGCCAGCAGCGGAAATGGAAACTATGGCTACACCTTC. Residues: CASSGNGNYGYTF.

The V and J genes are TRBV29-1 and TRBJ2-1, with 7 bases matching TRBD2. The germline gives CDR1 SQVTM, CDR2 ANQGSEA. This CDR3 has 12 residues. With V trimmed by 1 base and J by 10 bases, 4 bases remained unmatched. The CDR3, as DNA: TGCAGCGTTGAAGGTCTAGCGGAGGAGCAGTTCTTC. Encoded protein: CSVEGLAEEQFF.

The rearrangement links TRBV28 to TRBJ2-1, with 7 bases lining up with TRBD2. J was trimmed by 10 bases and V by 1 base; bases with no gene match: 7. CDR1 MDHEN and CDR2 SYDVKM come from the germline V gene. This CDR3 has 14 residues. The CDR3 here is CASSLLTSWAEQFF. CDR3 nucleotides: TGTGCCAGCAGTTTATTGACTAGCTGGGCGGAGCAGTTCTTC.

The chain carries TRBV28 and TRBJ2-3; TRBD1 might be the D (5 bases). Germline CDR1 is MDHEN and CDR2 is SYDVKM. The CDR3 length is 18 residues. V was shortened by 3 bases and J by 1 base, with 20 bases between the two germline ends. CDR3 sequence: CASSFPPLTASRTDTQYF. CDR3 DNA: TGTGCCAGCAGTTTCCCTCCTCTGACAGCAAGCCGCACAGATACGCAGTATTTT.